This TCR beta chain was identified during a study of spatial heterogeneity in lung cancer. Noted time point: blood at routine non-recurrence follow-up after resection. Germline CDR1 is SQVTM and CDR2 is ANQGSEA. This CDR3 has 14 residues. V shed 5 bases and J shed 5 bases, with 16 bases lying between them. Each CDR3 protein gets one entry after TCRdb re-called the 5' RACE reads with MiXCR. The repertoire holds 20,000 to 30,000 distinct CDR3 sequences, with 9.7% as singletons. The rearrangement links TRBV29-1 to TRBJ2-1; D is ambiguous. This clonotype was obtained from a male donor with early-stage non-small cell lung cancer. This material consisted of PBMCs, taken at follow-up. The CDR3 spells CSVLMRLGDNEQFF. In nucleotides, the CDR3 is TGCAGCGTTCTCATGAGGCTCGGAGACAATGAGCAGTTCTTC.